This is a list of T cell receptor beta chains from one sample in a study of blood T cell repertoires in COVID-19. Data came from immunoSEQ multiplex PCR; TCRdb stores just in-frame clones and leaves some out. The repertoire holds roughly 220,000 clones, with 84% as singletons. The sample comprised PBMCs or T cells enriched from blood (not recorded which). These receptors all come from a middle-aged woman who had recovered from COVID-19. Each CDR3 is given with its conserved first and last residue. The D gene is left open where the match is weak. A clone size is listed for some rows: how often the clone was seen (once, few, many), or a class if it is expanded.

v_gene	abundance	j_gene	d_gene	CDR3aa	CDR3nt
TRBV15	-	TRBJ2-5	TRBD1	CATSRGQGRGETQYF	TGTGCCACCAGCAGGGGACAGGGCAGGGGAGAGACCCAGTACTTC
TRBV30	few	TRBJ2-2	TRBD1	CAWSLQGADTGELFF	TGTGCCTGGAGTCTACAGGGGGCGGACACCGGGGAGCTGTTTTTT
TRBV10-3	-	TRBJ1-5	-	CAISESTTRGDQPQHF	TGTGCCATCAGTGAGTCGACCACCCGCGGCGATCAGCCCCAGCATTTT
TRBV3-1/TRBV3-2	-	TRBJ2-2	TRBD1	CASSQPGGADTGELFF	TGTGCCAGCAGCCAACCAGGGGGCGCGGACACCGGGGAGCTGTTTTTT
TRBV18	-	TRBJ1-1	-	CASSPLVREGTEAFF	TGTGCCAGCTCACCACTGGTAAGGGAGGGCACTGAAGCTTTCTTT
TRBV19	-	TRBJ2-7	-	CASSPDISYEQYF	TGTGCCAGTAGTCCAGACATCTCCTACGAGCAGTACTTC
TRBV5-4	-	TRBJ2-1	TRBD2	CASSSRLAGEEQFF	TGTGCCAGCAGCTCTCGACTAGCGGGAGAAGAGCAGTTCTTC
TRBV28	-	TRBJ2-1	TRBD2	CASSWLLAGDNEQFF	TGTGCCAGCAGTTGGCTTCTAGCGGGGGACAATGAGCAGTTCTTC
TRBV28	-	TRBJ2-1	TRBD1	CASSLQGARNEQFF	TGTGCCAGCAGCCTACAGGGGGCGAGGAATGAGCAGTTCTTC
TRBV24-1	-	TRBJ2-3	-	CATSDRGAGVTDTQYF	TGTGCCACCAGTGATCGGGGGGCGGGAGTCACAGATACGCAGTATTTT
TRBV5-6	-	TRBJ1-2	-	CASRTQGGSYGYTF	TGTGCCAGCAGGACACAGGGTGGCAGCTATGGCTACACCTTC
TRBV11-3	-	TRBJ2-3	-	CASSLRVASVGTDTQYF	TGTGCCAGCAGCCTCAGGGTGGCTAGCGTAGGCACAGATACGCAGTATTTT
TRBV11-2	-	TRBJ1-1	-	CASSLWRGTEAFF	TGTGCCAGCAGCTTATGGAGAGGCACTGAAGCTTTCTTT
TRBV11-1	-	TRBJ1-3	-	CASSLDRHPGNTIYF	TGTGCCAGCAGCTTAGACAGACACCCTGGAAACACCATATATTTT
TRBV7-7	-	TRBJ2-5	-	CASSLGQAAQETQYF	TGTGCCAGCAGCCTAGGGCAGGCCGCTCAAGAGACCCAGTACTTC
TRBV7-3	-	TRBJ2-1	TRBD2	CASSLISPGLAGNEQFF	TGTGCCAGCAGCTTAATCTCCCCCGGACTAGCGGGAAATGAGCAGTTCTTC
TRBV19	many	TRBJ1-5	-	CASSTGHYSNQPQHF	TGTGCCAGTAGTACCGGACATTATAGCAATCAGCCCCAGCATTTT
TRBV19	-	TRBJ2-5	-	CASRGTRQETQYF	TGTGCCAGTAGGGGGACAAGGCAAGAGACCCAGTACTTC
TRBV11-3	-	TRBJ2-7	-	CASSLGGVAGEQYF	TGTGCCAGCAGCTTAGGAGGTGTCGCGGGCGAGCAGTACTTC
TRBV24-1	-	TRBJ2-7	TRBD2	CATSGTSGTYEQYF	TGTGCCACCAGCGGGACTAGCGGTACCTACGAGCAGTACTTC
TRBV11-2	-	TRBJ2-5	-	CASSLGAALGEETQYF	TGTGCCAGCAGCTTAGGGGCGGCTCTAGGGGAAGAGACCCAGTACTTC
TRBV28	-	TRBJ1-1	-	CASISVNTEAFF	TGTGCCAGCATCTCTGTGAACACTGAAGCTTTCTTT
TRBV20-1	-	TRBJ2-1	-	CSAPGGREQFF	TGCAGTGCGCCGGGGGGCAGGGAGCAGTTCTTC